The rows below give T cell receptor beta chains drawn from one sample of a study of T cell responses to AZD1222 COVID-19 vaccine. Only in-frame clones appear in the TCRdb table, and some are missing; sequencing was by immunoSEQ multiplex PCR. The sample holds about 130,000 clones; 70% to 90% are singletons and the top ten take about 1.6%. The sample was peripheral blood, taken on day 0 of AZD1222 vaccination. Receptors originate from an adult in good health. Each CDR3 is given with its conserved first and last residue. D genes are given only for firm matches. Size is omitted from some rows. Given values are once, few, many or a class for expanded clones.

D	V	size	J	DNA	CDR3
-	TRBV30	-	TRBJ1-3	TGTGCCTGGTCAGGGAATGGTGGCACCATATATTTT	CAWSGNGGTIYF
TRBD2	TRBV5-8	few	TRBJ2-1	TGTGCCAGCAGCTTGGGGACACTAGCGGGAGGGTCCAATGAGCAGTTCTTC	CASSLGTLAGGSNEQFF
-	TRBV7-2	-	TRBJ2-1	TGTGCCAGCAGTTTTCGACGGGGTCTAAATGAGCAGTTCTTC	CASSFRRGLNEQFF
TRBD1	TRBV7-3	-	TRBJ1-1	TGTGCCAGCAGTCAGGGGGCCGGCACTGAAGCTTTCTTT	CASSQGAGTEAFF
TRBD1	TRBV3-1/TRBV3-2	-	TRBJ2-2	TGTGCCAGCAGCCGACAGGGTGGGCCCGGGGAGCTGTTTTTT	CASSRQGGPGELFF
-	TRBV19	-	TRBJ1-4	TGTGCCAGTAATAAAAATGAAAAACTGTTTTTT	CASNKNEKLFF
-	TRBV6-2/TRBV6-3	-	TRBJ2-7	TGTGCCAGCAGTTACTCGGGCGAAATTTACTACGAGCAGTACTTC	CASSYSGEIYYEQYF
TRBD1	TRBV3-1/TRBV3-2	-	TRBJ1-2	TGTGCCAGCAGCCGGGGACAGACGAACTATGGCTACACCTTC	CASSRGQTNYGYTF
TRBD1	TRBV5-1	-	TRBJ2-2	TGCGCCAGCAGCCCAGAGGACAGGGCGGCCGGGGAGCTGTTTTTT	CASSPEDRAAGELFF
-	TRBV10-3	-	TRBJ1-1	TGTGCCATCAGTGGGACGGAGGGGGGCGAAGCTTTCTTT	CAISGTEGGEAFF
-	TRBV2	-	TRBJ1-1	TGTGCCAGCATCCCCAGCATATTGGTTAACACTGAAGCTTTCTTT	CASIPSILVNTEAFF
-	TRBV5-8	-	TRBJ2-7	TGTGCCAGCAGCTTGGTCGGGGGAACCGAGCAGTACTTC	CASSLVGGTEQYF
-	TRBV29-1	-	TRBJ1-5	TGCAGCGTTGAAGAAGTTGCTAATCAGCCCCAGCATTTT	CSVEEVANQPQHF
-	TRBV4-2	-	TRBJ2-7	TGTGCCAGCAGCCGGGACTCGTACGAGCAGTACTTC	CASSRDSYEQYF
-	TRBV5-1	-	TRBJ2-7	TGCGCCAGCAGCTTGAGCTCCTACGAGCAGTACTTC	CASSLSSYEQYF
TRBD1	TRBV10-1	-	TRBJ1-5	TGCGCCAGAAAGGGACAGGGAGGCCGGGGGGATCAGCCCCAGCATTTT	CARKGQGGRGDQPQHF
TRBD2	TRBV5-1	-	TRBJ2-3	TGCGCCAGCAGCTTACTACTAGCGGGAGTCACAGATACGCAGTATTTT	CASSLLLAGVTDTQYF
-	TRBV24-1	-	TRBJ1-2	TGTGCCACCAGTGACCCTGGCGGCTATGGCTACACCTTC	CATSDPGGYGYTF
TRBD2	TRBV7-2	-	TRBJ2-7	TGTGCCAGCAGCCTCACTAGCGGGAGATCGGGAGAGCAGTACTTC	CASSLTSGRSGEQYF
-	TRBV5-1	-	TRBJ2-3	TGCGCCAGCAGCTTGGTCCCGGGACTGGACGGCACAGATACGCAGTATTTT	CASSLVPGLDGTDTQYF
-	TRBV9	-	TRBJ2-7	TGTGCCAGCAGCGGGGCGGACATGGGAACCTACGAGCAGTACTTC	CASSGADMGTYEQYF
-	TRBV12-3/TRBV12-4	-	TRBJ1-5	TGTGCCAGCTCGCCAGAGGTCAATCAGCCCCAGCATTTT	CASSPEVNQPQHF
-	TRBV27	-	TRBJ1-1	TGTGCCAGCTCCGCCGGGGGCAGGGGCACTGAAGCTTTCTTT	CASSAGGRGTEAFF
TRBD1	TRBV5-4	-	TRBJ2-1	TGTGCCAGCAGCCTCGACAGGGCTAAGCAGTTCTTC	CASSLDRAKQFF